This passage covers 27 T cell receptor beta chains from one sample sequenced in a study of identical twins. TCRdb called the 5' RACE reads again in MiXCR, with one record for every CDR3 protein. The sample has 250,000 or so distinct CDR3 sequences, around 8.3% seen once; the top ten hold 2.5% to 3.5%. The sample was also reused in another study, on yellow fever vaccine responses in identical twins.

Sequencing was done on a sample of CD8+ T cells sorted from blood. Receptors originate from a woman aged 18-29 years in good health.

This clonotype has a handful of counts. V and J are TRBV27 and TRBJ2-5, with D possibly matching TRBD2 (5 bases). Germline V gives CDR1 MNHEY, CDR2 SMNVEV (reference sequence). This CDR3 comprises 15 residues. Trimming shortened V by 6 bases and J by 4 bases, and 18 bases separated the two germline ends. The CDR3 is CASSPHSGELETQYF. For the CDR3, the DNA is TGTGCCAGCAGCCCACACTCCGGGGAACTAGAGACCCAGTACTTC.

This clonotype was seen more than once but under ten times. The chain carries TRBV4-3 and TRBJ2-1; TRBD2 might be the D (6 bases). Germline V gives CDR1 LGHNA, CDR2 YSLEER. Trimming left V 0 bases short and J 5 bases short, with 14 bases between. The CDR3 loop spans 16 amino acids. The CDR3 loop reads CASSQDSASANNEQFF. In nucleotides, the CDR3 is TGCGCCAGCAGCCAAGATTCGGCTAGCGCGAACAATGAGCAGTTCTTC.

This clonotype was detected only a few times. The V and J genes are TRBV25-1 and TRBJ2-5, with 15 positions matching TRBD2. V was clipped by 4 bases and J by 4 bases; unmatched bases: 4. Germline V gene lookup returns CDR1 MGHDK and CDR2 SYGVNS. The CDR3 is 16 amino acids. This CDR3 reads CASSGWGLAGGETQYF. The CDR3 DNA is TGTGCCAGCAGTGGATGGGGACTAGCGGGAGGAGAGACCCAGTACTTC.

This chain joins TRBV18 and TRBJ2-1; 15 bases are a match to TRBD2. V lost 2 bases and J lost 5; bases outside the gene matches: 7. CDR3 size: 18 residues. Germline V CDR1 and CDR2: KGHSH, LQKENI. The CDR3 here is CASSPWTSGGAEHNEQFF. CDR3 coding DNA: TGTGCCAGCTCACCATGGACTAGCGGGGGGGCTGAGCACAATGAGCAGTTCTTC.

DNA for the CDR3: TGTGCCAGCAGCAAAACCAGGTTCGAGGACAGGGGGCGTAGAAACATTCAGTACTTC. Residues: CASSKTRFEDRGRRNIQYF. The V and J genes are TRBV21-1 and TRBJ2-4; the D call in the table, TRBD1, was not verified against the DNA. TRBV21-1 is a recognized pseudogene. The CDR3 spans 19 residues.

This clonotype was detected only a few times. The V call is TRBV20-1, the J call TRBJ2-7; 7 bases fit TRBD1. The V gene end was trimmed by 6 bases and the J gene end by 3 bases; junction bases not matched to a gene: 11. In germline, CDR1 is DFQATT, CDR2 SNEGSKA (reference sequence). This CDR3 has 14 residues. CDR3 residues: CSARGTAVIYEQYF. CDR3 sequence (DNA): TGCAGTGCCCGAGGGACAGCGGTGATCTACGAGCAGTACTTC.

Points on this clonotype: Just one base apart from a much larger clone, this may be a read error. The chain recombines TRBV6-2 or TRBV6-3 with TRBJ2-1, with TRBD1 as a possible D gene (5 bases). Germline V gene data show CDR1 as MNHEY and CDR2 as SVGEGT. The CDR3 is made up of 15 amino acids. The V and J ends lost 5 bases and 0 bases respectively, with 11 bases between them. In nucleotides, the CDR3 is TGTGCCAGCAGTCGACAGTTGAGCTCCTACAATGAGCAGTTCTTC. It yields the protein CASSRQLSSYNEQFF.

This rearrangement joins TRBV9 to TRBJ2-1; D remains ambiguous. The ends were cut back, 3 bases at V and 5 bases at J, with 9 bases in the middle. Germline V gives CDR1 SGDLS, CDR2 YYNGEE. The CDR3 covers 13 residues. The chain's CDR3 is CASSDYRHNEQFF. DNA for the CDR3: TGTGCCAGCAGCGACTACCGGCACAATGAGCAGTTCTTC.

J is TRBJ1-5 and V is TRBV19; D is ambiguous. The V gene lost 0 bases and the J gene lost 1 base, with 13 bases spanning the gap. The CDR3 is 17 amino acids. Germline V gene data show CDR1 as LNHDA and CDR2 as SQIVND (reference sequence). CDR3 in amino acids: CASSIDSFQVSNQPQHF. The CDR3, as DNA: TGTGCCAGTAGTATAGACAGTTTCCAGGTGAGCAATCAGCCCCAGCATTTT.

The V call is TRBV2, the J call TRBJ2-2, with a weak D call TRBD1 (5 bases). The V gene lost 6 bases and the J gene lost 1 base, with 9 bases spanning the gap. The CDR3 is 14 amino acids. Germline lookup yields CDR1 SNHLY and CDR2 FYNNEI. The CDR3 DNA sequence: TGTGCCAGCAGCACCGACAGGAACACCGGGGAGCTGTTTTTT. The encoded protein is CASSTDRNTGELFF.

Only a few counts were recorded for this clonotype. The CDR3 region has the DNA TGTGCCAGCAGCTTAGAATCACCCGCCTACGAGCAGTACTTC. This translates into CASSLESPAYEQYF. The gene calls are TRBV7-9 and TRBJ2-7; D call uncertain. Per the germline V gene, CDR1 is SEHNR and CDR2 is FQNEAQ (reference sequence). The CDR3 has 14 residues. V was clipped by 1 base and J by 2 bases, with 9 bases between them.

This clonotype was counted a few times. J is TRBJ1-1 and V is TRBV7-8, with D perhaps matching TRBD1 (6 bases). This CDR3 is built from 16 residues. The germline V and J ends were trimmed by 4 bases and 4 bases, with 19 bases remaining between them. Germline values: CDR1 SGHVS, CDR2 FQNEAQ. For the CDR3, the DNA is TGTGCCAGCAGCTCAGAGGGCGGGGGGCGGATCACTGAAGCTTTCTTT. Protein product: CASSSEGGGRITEAFF. Filled out from reference TRBV7-8 and TRBJ1-1, the complete variable domain reads GAGVSQSPRYKVAKRGQDVALRCDPISGHVSLFWYQQALGQGPEFLTYFQNEAQLDKSGLPSDRFFAERPEGSVSTLKIQRTQQEDSAVYLCASSSEGGGRITEAFFGQGTRLTVV.

This chain uses TRBV20-1 with TRBJ2-4; maybe TRBD2 (6 bases). This CDR3 comprises 13 residues. Germline values: CDR1 DFQATT, CDR2 SNEGSKA (reference sequence). V was trimmed by 7 bases and J by 9 bases, leaving 19 bases between them. CDR3 sequence: CSGQTAGGIIQYF. The CDR3 DNA reads TGCAGTGGCCAGACGGCCGGGGGAATCATTCAGTACTTC.

This clonotype was recorded many times. CDR3 sequence: CASTLFWADTQYF. CDR3 bases: TGTGCCAGCACCCTGTTCTGGGCAGATACGCAGTATTTT. J is TRBJ2-3 and V is TRBV12-3 or TRBV12-4; D not resolved. With 7 bases removed from V and 4 bases from J, the gap between germline ends came to 12 bases. This CDR3 region has 13 residues.

V is TRBV7-2 and J is TRBJ2-7; D might be TRBD2 (5 bases). The germline V gene has CDR1 SGHTA and CDR2 FQGNSA. The germline V and J ends were trimmed by 6 bases and 6 bases, with 12 bases remaining between them. The CDR3 covers 12 residues. The CDR3 here is CASRRDRFEQYF. The CDR3 DNA reads as TGTGCCAGCAGGAGGGATCGGTTCGAGCAGTACTTC.

V is TRBV19 and J is TRBJ2-1, with unresolved D. This CDR3 is built from 16 residues. Trimming removed 5 bases at V and 6 bases at J, with 20 bases between. Germline V lookup: CDR1 LNHDA, CDR2 SQIVND (reference sequence). The CDR3 loop reads CASSYMVVTFVNEQFF. CDR3 DNA: TGTGCCAGTAGTTATATGGTCGTTACGTTCGTCAATGAGCAGTTCTTC.

This clonotype has more than one count but fewer than ten. The CDR3 protein is CAWSVGQSTDTQYF. Here the CDR3 DNA reads TGTGCCTGGAGTGTAGGGCAGAGCACAGATACGCAGTATTTT. The genes are TRBV30 and TRBJ2-3; no reliable D call. Germline V gives CDR1 GTSNPN, CDR2 SVGIG (reference sequence). CDR3 length: 14 amino acids. Trimming left V 0 bases short and J 0 bases short, with 7 bases between.

The V gene is TRBV27, the J gene TRBJ2-7; D possibly corresponds to TRBD1 (6 bases). V lost 6 bases to trimming and J lost 1 base, with 13 bases between them. Germline V CDR1 and CDR2: MNHEY, SMNVEV (reference sequence). This CDR3 region has 14 residues. CDR3 in DNA: TGTGCCAGCAGCATAATAGGGGGATCCTACGAGCAGTACTTC. Encoded protein: CASSIIGGSYEQYF.

This clonotype was detected only a few times. V is TRBV3-1 and J is TRBJ2-3; the match to TRBD2 covers 10 bases. The CDR3 consists of 14 residues. CDR1 and CDR2 from the germline V gene are LGHDT and YNNKEL (reference sequence). Germline trimming cut 7 bases from V and 2 bases from J; bases unmatched to any gene: 3. CDR3 residues: CASKGTSVTDTQYF. The CDR3 DNA sequence: TGTGCCAGCAAGGGGACTAGCGTCACAGATACGCAGTATTTT.

The chain uses TRBV20-1 and TRBJ1-1; the D is unclear. The CDR3 is 11 residues long. Germline lookup yields CDR1 DFQATT and CDR2 SNEGSKA (reference sequence). V was cut by 1 base and J by 5 bases, with 5 bases left in between. In nucleotides, the CDR3 is TGCAGTGCTAGAGTGGGTACTGAAGCTTTCTTT. Translating gives CSARVGTEAFF.

This clonotype was picked up a small number of times. This chain uses TRBV20-1 with TRBJ2-3; 15 positions match TRBD2. Per the germline V gene, CDR1 is DFQATT and CDR2 is SNEGSKA (reference sequence). The CDR3 is 17 residues long. The ends lost 1 base at V and 0 bases at J; junction bases unmatched: 2. Here the CDR3 reads CSARGGLAGGSTDTQYF. CDR3 bases: TGCAGTGCTAGAGGCGGACTAGCGGGGGGGAGCACAGATACGCAGTATTTT.

The sample holds a few counts of this clonotype. V and J are TRBV20-1 and TRBJ1-2; tentative D call: TRBD1 (6 bases). Trimming took off 4 bases at V and 6 bases at J, with 18 bases between the two ends. CDR1 is DFQATT and CDR2 is SNEGSKA in the germline V gene (reference sequence). The CDR3 sequence is 14 residues long. As DNA, the CDR3 is TGCAGTGCTACGCCCCCGCCGGACAGAAATGGCTACACCTTC. Protein: CSATPPPDRNGYTF.

This clonotype has a count of ten or more. V is TRBV20-1 and J is TRBJ1-5; 8 bases are a match to TRBD1. This CDR3 comprises 16 residues. Unmatched junction bases numbered 9, after V lost 0 bases and J lost 5 bases. Germline loops: CDR1 DFQATT, CDR2 SNEGSKA (reference sequence). DNA for the CDR3: TGCAGTGCTAGAGATGTGTTGGGACAGGACTATCAGCCCCAGCATTTT. Residues: CSARDVLGQDYQPQHF.

The rearrangement links TRBV7-9 to TRBJ2-1; D uncertain. The CDR3 consists of 14 residues. The V end was cut by 10 bases, the J end by 7 bases, with 20 bases between. Germline V gene data show CDR1 as SEHNR and CDR2 as FQNEAQ (reference sequence). The CDR3 DNA reads as TGTGCCACCTCCGACTCCCCCAATAAAAATGAGCAGTTCTTC. Translated: CATSDSPNKNEQFF. The complete variable domain, with remaining parts taken from reference TRBV7-9 and TRBJ2-1, reads DTGVSQNPRHKITKRGQNVTFRCDPISEHNRLYWYRQTLGQGPEFLTYFQNEAQLEKSRLLSDRFSAERPKGSFSTLEIQRTEQGDSAMYLCATSDSPNKNEQFFGPGTRLTVL.

Only a few counts were recorded for this clonotype. CDR3 sequence: CASSSETGLAFWKTQYF. CDR3 coding DNA: TGCGCCAGCAGCTCAGAGACGGGACTAGCCTTCTGGAAGACCCAGTACTTC. This chain links TRBV5-1 with TRBJ2-5, with 9 bases fitting TRBD2. CDR3 length: 17 amino acids. Germline CDR1 is SGHRS and CDR2 is YFSETQ. J gave up 6 bases and V 3 bases, and 15 bases lay outside the gene matches.

The V gene is TRBV4-3, the J gene TRBJ2-1; 7 positions match TRBD2. The germline V gene has CDR1 LGHNA and CDR2 YSLEER. With 1 base clipped from V and 7 bases from J, the junction kept 10 bases outside the gene matches. The CDR3 is made up of 16 amino acids. The CDR3 coding sequence is TGCGCCAGCAGCCAAGGCGGCTCGCTGGGGGGGAATGAGCAGTTCTTC. Its translation is CASSQGGSLGGNEQFF.

This clonotype was seen a few times. This chain uses TRBV15 with TRBJ1-2, with a weak D call TRBD1 (6 bases). The CDR3 runs to 13 residues. Trimming pared 5 bases from V and 2 bases from J, leaving 9 bases between. Per germline, CDR1 LNHNV and CDR2 YYDKDF (reference sequence). The DNA of the CDR3 is TGTGCCACCAGCGAGGACAGAAACTATGGCTACACCTTC. This translates into CATSEDRNYGYTF.